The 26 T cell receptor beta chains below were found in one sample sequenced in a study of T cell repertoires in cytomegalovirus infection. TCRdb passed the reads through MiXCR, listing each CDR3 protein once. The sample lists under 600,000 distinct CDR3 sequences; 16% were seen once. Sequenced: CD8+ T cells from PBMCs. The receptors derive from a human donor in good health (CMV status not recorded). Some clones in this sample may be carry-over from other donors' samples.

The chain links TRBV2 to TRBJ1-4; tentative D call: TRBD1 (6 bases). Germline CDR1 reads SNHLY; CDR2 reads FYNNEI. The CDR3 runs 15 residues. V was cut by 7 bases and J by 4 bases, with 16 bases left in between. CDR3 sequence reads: CASNYIQGINEKLFF. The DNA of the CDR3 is TGTGCCAGCAACTACATACAGGGCATTAATGAAAAACTGTTTTTT.

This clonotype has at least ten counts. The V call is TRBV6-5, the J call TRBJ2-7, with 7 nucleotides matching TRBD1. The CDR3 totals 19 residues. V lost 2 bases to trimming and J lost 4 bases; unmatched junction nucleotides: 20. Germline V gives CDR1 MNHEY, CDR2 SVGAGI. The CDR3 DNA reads TGTGCCAGCAGTTACGGGCCCGGACAGGAGACACTCCAGGTATACGAGCAGTACTTC. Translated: CASSYGPGQETLQVYEQYF.

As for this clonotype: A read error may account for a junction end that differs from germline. In nucleotides, the CDR3 is TGTGCCAGCAGTTTGGGGACTAGCGGCTACAATGATCAGTTCTTC. It specifies CASSLGTSGYNDQFF. V and J are TRBV6-5 and TRBJ2-1, with 11 bases matching TRBD2. CDR1 and CDR2 (germline): MNHEY, SVGAGI. CDR3 length equals 15 residues.

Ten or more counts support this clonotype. The CDR3 sequence is CASSPGGNQPQHF. DNA of the CDR3: TGTGCCAGCAGCCCTGGGGGTAATCAGCCCCAGCATTTT. The chain joins TRBV5-6 to TRBJ1-5; TRBD1 is a possible D gene (5 bases). This CDR3 is built from 13 residues. V shed 4 bases and J shed 4 bases, with 9 bases lying between them. Germline values: CDR1 SGHDT, CDR2 YYEEEE.

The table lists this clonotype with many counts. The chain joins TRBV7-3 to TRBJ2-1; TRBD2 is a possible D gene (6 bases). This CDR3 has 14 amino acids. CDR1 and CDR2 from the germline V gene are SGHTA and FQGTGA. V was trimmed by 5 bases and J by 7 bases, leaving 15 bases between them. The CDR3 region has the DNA TGTGCCAGCAGCCCCGGAGGGTGGAATAATGAGCAGTTCTTC. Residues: CASSPGGWNNEQFF.

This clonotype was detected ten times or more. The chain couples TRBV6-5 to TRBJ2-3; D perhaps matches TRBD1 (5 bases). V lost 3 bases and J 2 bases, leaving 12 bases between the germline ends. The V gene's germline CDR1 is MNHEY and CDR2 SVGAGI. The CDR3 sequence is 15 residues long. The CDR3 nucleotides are TGTGCCAGCAGTTATGGGGCGTCTTCCACAGATACGCAGTATTTT. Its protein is CASSYGASSTDTQYF.

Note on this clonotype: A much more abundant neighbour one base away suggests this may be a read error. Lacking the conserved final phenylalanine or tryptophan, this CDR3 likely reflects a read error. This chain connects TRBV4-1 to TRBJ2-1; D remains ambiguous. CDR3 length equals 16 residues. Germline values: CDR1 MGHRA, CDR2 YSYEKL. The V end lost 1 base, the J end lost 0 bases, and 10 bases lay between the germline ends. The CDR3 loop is CASSQGLMSSYNEQFL. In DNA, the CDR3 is TGCGCCAGCAGCCAAGGACTGATGAGCTCCTACAATGAGCAGTTCCTC.

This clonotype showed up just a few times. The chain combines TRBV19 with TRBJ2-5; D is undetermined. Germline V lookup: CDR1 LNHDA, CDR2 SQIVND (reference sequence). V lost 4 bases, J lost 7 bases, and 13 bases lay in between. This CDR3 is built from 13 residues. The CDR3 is CASSTALWRTQYF. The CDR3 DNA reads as TGTGCCAGTAGTACAGCCCTCTGGAGGACCCAGTACTTC.

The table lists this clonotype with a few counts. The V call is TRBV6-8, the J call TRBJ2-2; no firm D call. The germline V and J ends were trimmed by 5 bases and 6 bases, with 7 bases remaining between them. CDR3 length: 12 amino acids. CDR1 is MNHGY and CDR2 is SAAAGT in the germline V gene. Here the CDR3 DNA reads TGTGCCAGCAGTATTCGGTCCGGGGAGCTGTTTTTT. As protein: CASSIRSGELFF.

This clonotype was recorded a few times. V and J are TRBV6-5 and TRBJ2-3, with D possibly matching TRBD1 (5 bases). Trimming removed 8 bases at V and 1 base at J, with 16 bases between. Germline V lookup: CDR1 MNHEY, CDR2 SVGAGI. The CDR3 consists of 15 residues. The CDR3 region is CASGSVGAGTDTQYF. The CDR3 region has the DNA TGTGCCAGCGGTTCCGTTGGGGCCGGCACAGATACGCAGTATTTT.

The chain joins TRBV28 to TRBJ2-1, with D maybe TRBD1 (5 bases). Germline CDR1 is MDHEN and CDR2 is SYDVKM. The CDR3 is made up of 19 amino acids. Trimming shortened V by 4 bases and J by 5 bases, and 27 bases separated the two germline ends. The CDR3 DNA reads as TGTGCCAGCAGTTGGGGCCCCGACGGCGCGTCCGACGCGGACAATGAGCAGTTCTTC. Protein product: CASSWGPDGASDADNEQFF.

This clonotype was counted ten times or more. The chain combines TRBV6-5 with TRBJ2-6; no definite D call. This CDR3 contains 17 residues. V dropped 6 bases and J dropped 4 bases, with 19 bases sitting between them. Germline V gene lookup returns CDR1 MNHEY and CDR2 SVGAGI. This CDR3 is CASSPASKGRGANVLTF. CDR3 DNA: TGTGCCAGCAGCCCCGCCTCCAAGGGTCGCGGGGCCAACGTCCTGACTTTC.

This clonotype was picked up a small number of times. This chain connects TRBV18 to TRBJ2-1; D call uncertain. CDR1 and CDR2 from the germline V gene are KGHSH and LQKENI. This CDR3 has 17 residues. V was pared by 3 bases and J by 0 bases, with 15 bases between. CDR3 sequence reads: CASSPRAQRSSYNEQFF. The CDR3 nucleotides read TGTGCCAGCTCACCGCGAGCACAGAGAAGCTCCTACAATGAGCAGTTCTTC.

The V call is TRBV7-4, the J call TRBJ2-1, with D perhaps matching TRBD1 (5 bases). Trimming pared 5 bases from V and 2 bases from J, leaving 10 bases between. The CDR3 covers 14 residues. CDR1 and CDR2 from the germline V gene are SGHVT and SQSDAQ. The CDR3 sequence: CASSDSATYNEQFF. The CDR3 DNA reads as TGTGCCAGCAGCGACAGTGCGACCTACAATGAGCAGTTCTTC.

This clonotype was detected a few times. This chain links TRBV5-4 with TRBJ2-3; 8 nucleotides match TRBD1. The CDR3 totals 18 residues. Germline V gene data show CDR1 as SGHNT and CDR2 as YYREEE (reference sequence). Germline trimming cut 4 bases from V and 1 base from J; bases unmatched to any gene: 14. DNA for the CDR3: TGTGCCAGCAGCCCCATCCCCCCCCGGGACAGGCGCACAGATACGCAGTATTTT. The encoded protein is CASSPIPPRDRRTDTQYF.

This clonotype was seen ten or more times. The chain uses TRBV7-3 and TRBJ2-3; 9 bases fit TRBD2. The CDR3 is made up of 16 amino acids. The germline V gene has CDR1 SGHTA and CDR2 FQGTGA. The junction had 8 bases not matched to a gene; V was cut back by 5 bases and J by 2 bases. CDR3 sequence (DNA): TGTGCCAGCAGCCCAGGGACTAGCACATACACAGATACGCAGTATTTT. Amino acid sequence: CASSPGTSTYTDTQYF.

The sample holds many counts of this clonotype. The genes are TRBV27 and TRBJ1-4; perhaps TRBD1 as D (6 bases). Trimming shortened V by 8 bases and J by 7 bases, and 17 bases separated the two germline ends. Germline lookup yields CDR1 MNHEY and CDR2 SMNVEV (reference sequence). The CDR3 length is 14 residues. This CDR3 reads CASSLQGGAEKLFF. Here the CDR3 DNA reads TGTGCCAGCTCCTTACAGGGAGGGGCTGAAAAACTGTTTTTT.

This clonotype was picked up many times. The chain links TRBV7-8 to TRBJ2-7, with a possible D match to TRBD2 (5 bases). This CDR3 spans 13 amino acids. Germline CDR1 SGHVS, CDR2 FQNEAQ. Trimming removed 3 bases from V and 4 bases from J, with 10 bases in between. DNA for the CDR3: TGTGCCAGCAGCTTGGAGGCCCCATACGAGCAGTACTTC. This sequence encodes CASSLEAPYEQYF.

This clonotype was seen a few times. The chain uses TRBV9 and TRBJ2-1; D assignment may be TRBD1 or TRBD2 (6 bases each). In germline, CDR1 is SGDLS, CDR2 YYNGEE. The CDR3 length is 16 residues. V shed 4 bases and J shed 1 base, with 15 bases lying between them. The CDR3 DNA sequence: TGTGCCAGCAGCCCCCCCGGGGGACATTCCTACAATGAGCAGTTCTTC. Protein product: CASSPPGGHSYNEQFF.

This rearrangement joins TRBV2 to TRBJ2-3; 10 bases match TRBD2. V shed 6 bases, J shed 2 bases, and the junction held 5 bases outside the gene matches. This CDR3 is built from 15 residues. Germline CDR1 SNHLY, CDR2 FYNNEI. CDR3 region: CASSTSGANTDTQYF. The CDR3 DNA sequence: TGTGCCAGCAGCACTAGCGGGGCGAACACAGATACGCAGTATTTT.

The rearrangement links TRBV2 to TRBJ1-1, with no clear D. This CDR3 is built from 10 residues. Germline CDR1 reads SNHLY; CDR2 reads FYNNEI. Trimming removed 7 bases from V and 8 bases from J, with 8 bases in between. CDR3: CASMRQEAFF. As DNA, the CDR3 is TGTGCCAGCATGAGACAAGAAGCTTTCTTT. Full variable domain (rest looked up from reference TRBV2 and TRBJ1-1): EPEVTQTPSHQVTQMGQEVILRCVPISNHLYFYWYRQILGQKVEFLVSFYNNEISEKSEIFDDQFSVERPDGSNFTLKIRSTKLEDSAMYFCASMRQEAFFGQGTRLTVV.

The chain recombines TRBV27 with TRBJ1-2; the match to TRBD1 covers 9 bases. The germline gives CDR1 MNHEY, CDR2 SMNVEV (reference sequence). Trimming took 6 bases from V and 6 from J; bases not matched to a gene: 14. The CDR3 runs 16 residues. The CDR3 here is CASRLTLWTGVHGYTF. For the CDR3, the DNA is TGTGCCAGCAGACTGACACTTTGGACAGGGGTCCATGGCTACACCTTC.

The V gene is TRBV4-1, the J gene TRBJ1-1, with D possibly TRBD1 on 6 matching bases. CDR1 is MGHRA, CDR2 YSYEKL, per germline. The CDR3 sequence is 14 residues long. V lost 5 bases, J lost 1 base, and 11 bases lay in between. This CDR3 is CASSVGHANTEAFF. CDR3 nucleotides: TGCGCCAGCAGCGTGGGACACGCGAACACTGAAGCTTTCTTT.

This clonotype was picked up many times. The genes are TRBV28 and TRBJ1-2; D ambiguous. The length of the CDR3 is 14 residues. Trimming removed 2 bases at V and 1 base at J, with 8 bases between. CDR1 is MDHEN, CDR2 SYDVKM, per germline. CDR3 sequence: CASSLSQSNYGYTF. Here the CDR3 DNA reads TGTGCCAGCAGTTTAAGTCAGAGTAACTATGGCTACACCTTC.

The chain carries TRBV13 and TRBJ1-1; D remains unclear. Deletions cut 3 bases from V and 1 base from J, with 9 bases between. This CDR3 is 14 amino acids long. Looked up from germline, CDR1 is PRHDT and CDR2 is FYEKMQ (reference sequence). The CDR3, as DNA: TGTGCCAGCAGCTTTTTTGGACCGAACACTGAAGCTTTCTTT. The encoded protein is CASSFFGPNTEAFF.

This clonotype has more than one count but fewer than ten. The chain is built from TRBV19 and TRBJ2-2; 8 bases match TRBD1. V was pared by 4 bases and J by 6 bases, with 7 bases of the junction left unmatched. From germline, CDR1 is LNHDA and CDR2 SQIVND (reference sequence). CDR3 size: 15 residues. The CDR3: CASSTGTGEAGELFF. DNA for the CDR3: TGTGCCAGTAGTACAGGGACAGGAGAGGCCGGGGAGCTGTTTTTT.